A single sample gave rise to the 29 T cell receptor beta chains below, sequenced in a study of CD8+ T cells in alopecia areata. Following RNA extraction, reverse transcription yielded cDNA that acted as the sequencing template. Method: immunoSEQ multiplex PCR; TCRdb's copy keeps in-frame clones and lacks some. The table lists fewer than 4,500 clones, roughly 60% of them singletons, with 9.5% to 13% in the top ten. Treatment reported: oral pan-JAK inhibitor, 5-10 mg twice daily. Individuals with alopecia areata gave both lesional scalp punch biopsies and peripheral blood for collection. The sample in question was skin, obtained around week 37, from a patient treated with tofacitinib. The receptors were sampled from a human donor with alopecia areata.

DNA for the CDR3: TGTGCCAGCAGTTTACGGCAGGGGCCCCAGCATTTT. It specifies CASSLRQGPQHF. The chain recombines TRBV28 with TRBJ1-5; D possibly corresponds to TRBD1 (5 bases). CDR3 size: 12 residues. Between the trimmed V and J ends, which lost 2 bases and 9 bases, there was a span of 8 bases. Germline V gene sequence: CDR1 MDHEN, CDR2 SYDVKM.

V gene TRBV29-1 combines with J gene TRBJ2-7; D remains ambiguous. The V gene lost 2 bases and the J gene lost 4 bases, with 9 bases spanning the gap. The CDR3 is made up of 12 amino acids. Germline CDR1 and CDR2: SQVTM and ANQGSEA. The CDR3 protein is CSVELSDYEQYF. The CDR3 DNA is TGCAGCGTTGAACTGTCCGATTACGAGCAGTACTTC.

Only a few counts were recorded for this clone. The rearrangement links TRBV6-6 to TRBJ2-7; tentatively, D is TRBD1 or TRBD2 (5 bases each). Germline lookup yields CDR1 MNHNY and CDR2 SVGAGI (reference sequence). The CDR3 runs to 12 residues. The V and J ends lost 7 bases and 6 bases respectively, with 13 bases between them. The CDR3 loop reads CASTGLGREQYF. Here the CDR3 DNA reads TGTGCCAGCACGGGGCTGGGTCGCGAGCAGTACTTC.

The chain's CDR3 is CSVAGQGLSTEAFF. In nucleotides, the CDR3 is TGCAGCGTTGCGGGACAGGGACTTAGCACTGAAGCTTTCTTT. The rearrangement joins TRBV29-1 to TRBJ1-1; the match to TRBD1 covers 9 bases. Trimming removed 4 bases from V and 4 bases from J; junction bases left unmatched: 7. Germline V gives CDR1 SQVTM, CDR2 ANQGSEA. This CDR3 has 14 amino acids.

This clone appeared a few times. The rearrangement uses TRBV18 and TRBJ1-2; D unresolved. This CDR3 region has 13 residues. Trimming stripped 3 bases from V and 3 bases from J, with 8 bases between. Germline lookup yields CDR1 KGHSH and CDR2 LQKENI. Here the CDR3 reads CASSPQDYYGYTF. CDR3 in DNA: TGTGCCAGCTCACCCCAGGACTACTATGGCTACACCTTC.

The chain employs TRBV5-1 and TRBJ2-3, with D possibly being TRBD1 (6 bases). Germline V gene lookup returns CDR1 SGHRS and CDR2 YFSETQ. The V end was cut by 0 bases, the J end by 1 base, with 9 bases between. The CDR3 loop spans 15 amino acids. CDR3 residues: CASSLGGGGTDTQYF. CDR3 DNA: TGCGCCAGCAGCTTGGGAGGGGGAGGCACAGATACGCAGTATTTT. Combining the CDR3 with reference TRBV5-1 and TRBJ2-3 gives the whole variable domain KAGVTQTPRYLIKTRGQQVTLSCSPISGHRSVSWYQQTPGQGLQFLFEYFSETQRNKGNFPGRFSGRQFSNSRSEMNVSTLELGDSALYLCASSLGGGGTDTQYFGPGTRLTVL.

This chain uses TRBV23-1 with TRBJ2-7; 9 bases line up with TRBD2. TRBV23-1 is placed among ORFs of uncertain function. There are 20 residues in the CDR3. V lost 1 base, J lost 6 bases, and 22 bases stayed unmatched. The CDR3 protein is CASSQYPRGGWVGGTSEQYF. CDR3 DNA sequence: TGCGCCAGCAGTCAATACCCGCGGGGGGGCTGGGTAGGCGGAACCTCCGAGCAGTACTTC.

The rearrangement links TRBV4-2 to TRBJ2-5; D is undetermined. The germline gives CDR1 LGHNA, CDR2 YNFKEQ. The germline V and J ends were trimmed by 0 bases and 8 bases, with 7 bases remaining between them. The length of the CDR3 is 12 residues. The CDR3 here is CASSQDRLTQYF. The DNA of the CDR3 is TGTGCCAGCAGCCAAGACAGGTTAACCCAGTACTTC.

The chain joins TRBV7-9 to TRBJ1-1, with TRBD1 matching over 7 bases. V gave up 6 bases and J gave up 1 base; unmatched junction bases: 5. The germline V gene has CDR1 SEHNR and CDR2 FQNEAQ (reference sequence). This CDR3 has 14 residues. This CDR3 reads CASRGQLSNTEAFF. The CDR3 DNA follows: TGTGCCAGCAGGGGACAGCTTTCGAACACTGAAGCTTTCTTT.

The chain recombines TRBV15 with TRBJ1-3, with D perhaps TRBD1 (5 bases). The germline V gene has CDR1 LNHNV and CDR2 YYDKDF (reference sequence). The germline V and J ends were trimmed by 5 bases and 9 bases, with 14 bases remaining between them. The CDR3 extends over 13 amino acids. CDR3 protein: CATSGDGGATIYF. Written as DNA, the CDR3 is TGTGCCACCAGCGGGGACGGAGGTGCCACCATATATTTT.

The chain is built from TRBV4-2 and TRBJ2-5; 7 bases map to TRBD1. This CDR3 contains 14 residues. The germline CDR1 and CDR2 sequences are LGHNA and YNFKEQ. V was clipped by 1 base and J by 3 bases; unmatched bases: 2. The CDR3 region is CASSQGDSEETQYF. The CDR3 DNA reads as TGTGCCAGCAGCCAAGGGGACAGTGAAGAGACCCAGTACTTC.

The rearrangement uses TRBV11-2 and TRBJ1-2; no clear D. Germline V gene lookup returns CDR1 SGHAT and CDR2 FQNNGV. V was clipped by 4 bases and J by 2 bases, with 17 bases between them. This CDR3 region has 16 residues. CDR3 amino acids: CASSWSKTARNYGYTF. In DNA, the CDR3 is TGTGCCAGCAGCTGGAGCAAGACTGCCAGGAACTATGGCTACACCTTC.

A note on this clone: An end of the junction differs from the germline gene, which may be a read error. The chain recombines TRBV9 with TRBJ2-7, with D tentatively TRBD2 (5 bases). Germline V gene data show CDR1 as SGDLS and CDR2 as YYNGEE. The length of the CDR3 is 11 residues. CDR3 in amino acids: CASSATGNVCF. CDR3 bases: TGTGCCAGCAGCGCTACCGGGAATGTTTGTTTC.

This chain joins TRBV6-6 and TRBJ1-5, with D perhaps TRBD1 (5 bases). The CDR3 contains 15 residues. V lost 6 bases to trimming and J lost 1 base, with 13 bases between them. Per germline, CDR1 MNHNY and CDR2 SVGAGI (reference sequence). CDR3 region: CASSRTGVSNQPQHF. The CDR3 DNA follows: TGTGCCAGCAGCAGAACAGGAGTCAGCAATCAGCCCCAGCATTTT.

This clone is a singleton in its sample. The chain is built from TRBV7-8 and TRBJ1-5, with D unresolved. Germline CDR1 is SGHVS and CDR2 is FQNEAQ. Trimming removed 2 bases from V and 7 bases from J, with 15 bases in between. The CDR3 loop spans 15 amino acids. The CDR3 region is CASSLSVEFIQPQHF. The CDR3 bases are TGTGCCAGCAGCTTATCTGTGGAGTTTATCCAGCCCCAGCATTTT.

The V call is TRBV19, the J call TRBJ2-1; D is perhaps TRBD1 (5 bases). The CDR3 extends over 16 amino acids. V lost 4 bases, J lost 0 bases, and 13 bases lay in between. Germline values: CDR1 LNHDA, CDR2 SQIVND (reference sequence). The CDR3 DNA follows: TGTGCCAGTAGTACTGACAGCCTATCCTCCTACAATGAGCAGTTCTTC. Its translation is CASSTDSLSSYNEQFF.

By share of the sample, this clone is large. V usage is TRBV23-1 and J usage is TRBJ2-3; maybe TRBD1 (6 bases). TRBV23-1 is sorted into the ORF group, with uncertain function. Trimming took 4 bases from V and 11 from J, leaving 13 bases between them. The CDR3 extends over 12 amino acids. DNA of the CDR3: TGCGCCAGCAGTCCCAGGGGCGCGGGGCAGTATTTT. Translated: CASSPRGAGQYF.

V usage is TRBV4-2 and J usage is TRBJ2-5, with 9 bases lining up with TRBD2. Germline values: CDR1 LGHNA, CDR2 YNFKEQ. V was clipped by 4 bases and J by 0 bases; unmatched bases: 9. This CDR3 is built from 17 residues. CDR3 in amino acids: CASSLSYSGSHQETQYF. The CDR3, as DNA: TGTGCCAGCAGCCTCAGTTATAGCGGGAGTCACCAAGAGACCCAGTACTTC.

The J gene is TRBJ1-2, the V gene TRBV9; TRBD1 matches at 10 bases. After removal of 3 bases from V and 8 bases from J, the junction contained 10 bases not matched to a gene. Germline CDR1 SGDLS, CDR2 YYNGEE. The CDR3 spans 15 residues. In DNA, the CDR3 is TGTGCCAGCAGCGAGCGGACAGGGGGGCGGGAGGGCTACACCTTC. Translated: CASSERTGGREGYTF.

This CDR3 reads CASSFGTTEAFF. The CDR3, as DNA: TGTGCCAGCAGCTTCGGAACCACTGAAGCTTTCTTT. The chain is built from TRBV11-1 and TRBJ1-1, with D unclear. Trimming cost V 3 bases and J 4 bases, with 6 bases left between them. The CDR3 spans 12 residues. CDR1 and CDR2 (germline): SGHAT, FQDESV (reference sequence). The variable domain in full, completed from reference TRBV11-1 and TRBJ1-1, reads EAEVAQSPRYKITEKSQAVAFWCDPISGHATLYWYRQILGQGPELLVQFQDESVVDDSQLPKDRFSAERLKGVDSTLKIQPAELGDSAMYLCASSFGTTEAFFGQGTRLTVV.

For the CDR3, the DNA is TGTGCCAGTAGTATAAGGGTCCCCCACGAGCAGTACTTC. Translation: CASSIRVPHEQYF. The gene calls are TRBV19 and TRBJ2-7; D is undetermined. Trimming cost V 2 bases and J 5 bases, with 10 bases left between them. In germline, CDR1 is LNHDA, CDR2 SQIVND (reference sequence). The length of the CDR3 is 13 residues.

V is TRBV30 and J is TRBJ1-2, with a tentative D call TRBD1 (5 bases). Trimming pared 0 bases from V and 8 bases from J, leaving 22 bases between. The germline V gene encodes CDR1 GTSNPN and CDR2 SVGIG (reference sequence). The CDR3 totals 16 residues. CDR3 in DNA: TGTGCCTGGAGTGTACGAATCCGTTTAGATCCAGGGGGCTACACCTTC. Amino acids: CAWSVRIRLDPGGYTF.

The chain couples TRBV6-1 to TRBJ2-1, with 9 positions matching TRBD2. From germline, CDR1 is MNHNS and CDR2 SASEGT. The ends lost 4 bases at V and 8 bases at J; junction bases unmatched: 12. The CDR3 consists of 16 residues. The CDR3: CASSASGGAGGHEQFF. The CDR3 bases are TGTGCCAGCAGTGCCAGCGGCGGGGCGGGGGGGCATGAGCAGTTCTTC.

This clone came up a few times. V and J are TRBV5-8 and TRBJ2-5; a possible D gene is TRBD1 (5 bases). Germline CDR1 reads SGHTS; CDR2 reads YDEGEE. This CDR3 is built from 15 residues. Trimming pared 4 bases from V and 2 bases from J, leaving 15 bases between. CDR3 DNA: TGTGCCAGCAGCCCCATGGGCAGACAGCAAGAGACCCAGTACTTC. It yields the protein CASSPMGRQQETQYF.

CDR3 bases: TGTGCCAGCAGTCCCCCGAGCGGGATGGGCTATGGCTACACCTTC. It is translated as CASSPPSGMGYGYTF. This chain joins TRBV6-6 and TRBJ1-2, with D unresolved. The CDR3 spans 15 residues. Germline V gives CDR1 MNHNY, CDR2 SVGAGI (reference sequence). Trimming pared 5 bases from V and 4 bases from J, leaving 17 bases between.

The J gene is TRBJ2-7, the V gene TRBV15; no reliable D call. The CDR3 loop spans 12 amino acids. V lost 0 bases, J lost 5 bases, and 5 bases lay in between. Looked up from germline, CDR1 is LNHNV and CDR2 is YYDKDF (reference sequence). The CDR3 nucleotides read TGTGCCACCAGCAGAGATCGCAACGAGCAGTACTTC. Protein: CATSRDRNEQYF.

The chain recombines TRBV23-1 with TRBJ2-1, with 8 nucleotides matching TRBD2. TRBV23-1 is identified as an open reading frame with a role that is uncertain. This CDR3 is built from 16 residues. With 0 bases clipped from V and 5 bases from J, the junction kept 6 bases outside the gene matches. DNA for the CDR3: TGCGCCAGCAGTCAATCTGAGCGGGAGTCCAACAATGAGCAGTTCTTC. It specifies CASSQSERESNNEQFF.

This sequence joins TRBV5-1 and TRBJ2-1, with TRBD2 matching over 14 bases. The CDR3 consists of 16 residues. The V gene's germline CDR1 is SGHRS and CDR2 YFSETQ. J gave up 8 bases and V 3 bases, and 7 bases lay outside the gene matches. In nucleotides, the CDR3 is TGCGCCAGCAGCTCGGAAGGACTAGCGGGGGGCCATGAGCAGTTCTTC. Its protein product is CASSSEGLAGGHEQFF.

This clone was seen a handful of times. The chain couples TRBV4-2 to TRBJ2-7, with 9 bases that match TRBD1. The CDR3 is made up of 16 amino acids. The germline V gene encodes CDR1 LGHNA and CDR2 YNFKEQ. V was pared by 2 bases and J by 3 bases, with 8 bases of the junction left unmatched. The CDR3, as DNA: TGTGCCAGCAGCCAATCGCATGGGACAGGGAGCTACGAGCAGTACTTC. Its protein product is CASSQSHGTGSYEQYF.